The clone carrying this T cell receptor beta chain was observed many times. Its antigen is still unknown. There are 14 residues in the CDR3. The V and J ends lost 3 bases and 8 bases respectively, with 15 bases between them. Using quantitative 5'-RACE with molecular barcodes, the authors made TCR beta libraries. TCRdb re-called the 5' RACE reads through MiXCR, storing one row per CDR3 protein. The sample carries 250,000 or so distinct CDR3 sequences, roughly a tenth recorded once. The source of the sample is a study of CD8 T cells in ankylosing spondylitis. Study findings and constraints: Researchers report that disease-linked clones proved CD8+ and relatively rare in peripheral blood.

The chain joins TRBV12-3 or TRBV12-4 to TRBJ2-3, with D maybe TRBD2 (6 bases). The sample consisted of blood, either unsorted or a sorted T cell fraction (not recorded which). This clonotype was obtained from a male donor with ankylosing spondylitis or in good health (not recorded which). The CDR3 bases are TGTGCCAGCAGTTTTCTTTGGCCGGAGGGTACGCAGTATTTT. The encoded protein is CASSFLWPEGTQYF.